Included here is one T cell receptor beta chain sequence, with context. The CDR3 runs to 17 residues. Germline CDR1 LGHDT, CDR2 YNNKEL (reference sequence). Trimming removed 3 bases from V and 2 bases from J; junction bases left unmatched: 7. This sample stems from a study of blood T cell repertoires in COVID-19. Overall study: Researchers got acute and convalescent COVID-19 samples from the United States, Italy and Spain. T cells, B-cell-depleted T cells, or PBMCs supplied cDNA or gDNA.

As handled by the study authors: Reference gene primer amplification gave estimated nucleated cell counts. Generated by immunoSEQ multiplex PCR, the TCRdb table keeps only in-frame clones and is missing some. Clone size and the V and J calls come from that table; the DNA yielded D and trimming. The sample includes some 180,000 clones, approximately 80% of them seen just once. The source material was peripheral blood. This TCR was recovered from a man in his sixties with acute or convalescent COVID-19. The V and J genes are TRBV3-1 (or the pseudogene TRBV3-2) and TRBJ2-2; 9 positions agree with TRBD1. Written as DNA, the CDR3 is TGTGCCAGCAGCCAGATCTGGACAGGGGCAAACACCGGGGAGCTGTTTTTT. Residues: CASSQIWTGANTGELFF.